The T cell receptor (beta chain) under discussion was sequenced for a study of T-cell reconstitution after alpha-beta-depleted transplantation in children. Worth noting for this clonotype: Its antigen is unknown.

Regarding the study as a whole: Reportedly, roughly two months post-transplant, alpha-beta T cells arose from several hundred expanded graft clones.

Unique molecular identifiers were incorporated when the TCRbeta library was constructed. TCRdb fed the PCR reads into MiXCR, producing one record per CDR3 protein. The data hold 600,000 to 700,000 distinct CDR3 sequences, with 10% to 15% observed a single time. Material: PBMCs, obtained before TCRalphabeta/CD19-depleted stem cell transplant. This clonotype was obtained from a girl aged 2-10 years with congenital amegakaryocytic thrombocytopenia, due to receive a stem cell transplant.

The CDR3 reads CASRGAGTSADEQFF. For the CDR3, the DNA is TGTGCCAGCAGGGGGGCCGGGACATCGGCCGATGAGCAGTTCTTC. J is TRBJ2-1 and V is TRBV12-3 or TRBV12-4; maybe TRBD1 (6 bases). The CDR3 has 15 residues. V was shortened by 6 bases and J by 8 bases, with 20 bases between the two germline ends.